This T cell receptor beta chain was recorded in a study of CD8 T cells in ankylosing spondylitis. Study outcomes and limitations: For ankylosing spondylitis blood, a TCR beta motif of about eight highly homologous variants appeared characteristic. Peripheral blood samples showed relatively rare disease-linked clones, and these clones were CD8+.

This clonotype has more than one count but fewer than ten. The antigen is not known. The ends were cut back, 5 bases at V and 2 bases at J, with 14 bases in the middle. From germline, CDR1 is SGHTA and CDR2 FQGNSA. The CDR3 contains 15 residues. Libraries for TCR beta were made by quantitative 5'-RACE with molecular barcodes. TCRdb re-derived calls from the 5' RACE reads in MiXCR, one entry per CDR3 protein. The data show hundreds of thousands of distinct CDR3 sequences, around 11% seen once. Specimen: blood, either unsorted or a sorted T cell fraction (not recorded which). The origin of this receptor is a male donor with ankylosing spondylitis. V gene TRBV7-2 combines with J gene TRBJ2-3; D call uncertain. The CDR3 DNA is TGTGCCAGCAGCCCAATCCGTGGGGTCACAGATACGCAGTATTTT. Protein sequence: CASSPIRGVTDTQYF. Full variable domain (remainder filled in from reference TRBV7-2 and TRBJ2-3): GAGVSQSPSNKVTEKGKDVELRCDPISGHTALYWYRQSLGQGLEFLIYFQGNSAPDKSGLPSDRFSAERTGGSVSTLTIQRTQQEDSAVYLCASSPIRGVTDTQYFGPGTRLTVL.